These 30 T cell receptor beta chains originate from one sample sequenced in a study of control samples from healthy donors and cancer patients. TCRdb's copy holds only in-frame clones and misses some; the assay was immunoSEQ multiplex PCR. In all, the sample yields some 180,000 clones. The sequenced sample was blood. The receptors were sampled from a woman between 25 and 40 years old in good health.

The J gene is TRBJ1-1, the V gene TRBV3-1 (or the pseudogene TRBV3-2); the D gene is possibly TRBD1 (5 bases). V was cut by 8 bases and J by 5 bases, with 12 bases left in between. The CDR3 sequence is 12 residues long. Germline CDR1 LGHDT, CDR2 YNNKEL (reference sequence). CDR3 sequence reads: CASQRRGTEAFF. CDR3 DNA: TGTGCCAGCCAACGCCGGGGGACTGAAGCTTTCTTT.

CDR3 DNA sequence: TGTGCTAGTGGTTCGACAGGGACTGTGACCCAGTACTTC. It codes for CASGSTGTVTQYF. The genes are TRBV12-5 and TRBJ2-5; possible D gene TRBD1, 7 bases. Per germline, CDR1 LGHNT and CDR2 FRNRAP. The ends were cut back, 4 bases at V and 7 bases at J, with 13 bases in the middle. The CDR3 runs 13 residues.

The chain links TRBV4-2 to TRBJ1-1; D gene ambiguous. The V end lost 4 bases, the J end lost 0 bases, and 15 bases lay between the germline ends. The CDR3 has 16 amino acids. Germline CDR1 is LGHNA and CDR2 is YNFKEQ. CDR3 sequence: CASSPEGLIMNTEAFF. CDR3 nucleotides: TGTGCCAGCAGCCCCGAGGGCTTAATAATGAACACTGAAGCTTTCTTT.

The rearrangement uses TRBV7-9 and TRBJ1-3, with D possibly matching TRBD1 (5 bases). V was clipped by 5 bases and J by 4 bases, with 15 bases between them. Germline lookup yields CDR1 SEHNR and CDR2 FQNEAQ (reference sequence). This CDR3 region has 15 residues. The CDR3 coding sequence is TGTGCCAGCAGCCCAGGGTCCATTGAGGGAAACACCATATATTTT. It is translated as CASSPGSIEGNTIYF.

The chain joins TRBV3-1 (or the pseudogene TRBV3-2) to TRBJ1-5; D is possibly TRBD1 (5 bases). V was trimmed by 0 bases and J by 6 bases, leaving 15 bases between them. The CDR3 has 16 residues. Germline V gene data show CDR1 as LGHDT and CDR2 as YNNKEL (reference sequence). The CDR3 spells CASSQEGRGGAQPQHF. CDR3 nucleotides: TGTGCCAGCAGCCAAGAAGGGAGGGGAGGTGCTCAGCCCCAGCATTTT.

V is TRBV4-1 and J is TRBJ1-1; TRBD1 aligns across 7 bases. Trimming removed 1 base from V and 1 base from J; junction bases left unmatched: 9. CDR1 and CDR2 (germline): MGHRA, YSYEKL. The CDR3 covers 17 residues. CDR3 nucleotides: TGCGCCAGCAGCCAAGTGATCCGGACAGGCAAGAACACTGAAGCTTTCTTT. This gives the protein CASSQVIRTGKNTEAFF.

J is TRBJ1-2 and V is TRBV7-2; D is undetermined. Trimming removed 1 base at V and 6 bases at J, with 9 bases between. CDR3 length: 13 amino acids. Germline values: CDR1 SGHTA, CDR2 FQGNSA. CDR3 region: CASSLEHLDGYTF. For the CDR3, the DNA is TGTGCCAGCAGCTTAGAGCACCTTGATGGCTACACCTTC.

The chain employs TRBV4-1 and TRBJ1-2; D might be TRBD1 (5 bases). V lost 1 base and J 6 bases, leaving 12 bases between the germline ends. CDR1 and CDR2 from the germline V gene are MGHRA and YSYEKL. The CDR3 has 14 amino acids. The CDR3 loop reads CASSQAKQGHGYTF. The CDR3 nucleotides read TGCGCCAGCAGCCAAGCGAAGCAGGGCCATGGCTACACCTTC.

This chain connects TRBV14 to TRBJ1-2; 10 nucleotides line up with TRBD1. CDR1 is SGHDN and CDR2 is FVKESK in the germline V gene. The V gene end was trimmed by 8 bases and the J gene end by 1 base; junction bases not matched to a gene: 7. This CDR3 is 15 amino acids long. The DNA for the CDR3 is TGTGCCAGCGGTCGCGGGACAGGGGTTAACTATGGCTACACCTTC. It specifies CASGRGTGVNYGYTF.

The genes are TRBV13 and TRBJ1-3; D gene unclear. The CDR3 spans 12 residues. Germline CDR1 and CDR2: PRHDT and FYEKMQ (reference sequence). V was shortened by 10 bases and J by 2 bases, with 9 bases between the two germline ends. The CDR3 DNA is TGTGCCATCCGGGATCCTGGAAACACCATATATTTT. Its translation: CAIRDPGNTIYF.

This chain links TRBV5-1 with TRBJ2-3; 8 bases line up with TRBD1. The CDR3 loop spans 15 amino acids. V dropped 0 bases and J dropped 1; count of bases not matched to a gene: 1. Germline CDR1 SGHRS, CDR2 YFSETQ. CDR3 amino acids: CASSLDRGGTDTQYF. In nucleotides, the CDR3 is TGCGCCAGCAGCTTGGACAGGGGGGGCACAGATACGCAGTATTTT.

The chain links TRBV28 to TRBJ1-5; D perhaps matches TRBD1 (5 bases). Germline assignment: CDR1 MDHEN and CDR2 SYDVKM. V was cut by 6 bases and J by 6 bases, with 18 bases left in between. This CDR3 is 15 amino acids long. In DNA, the CDR3 is TGTGCCAGCAGCCTAGGGGTCAGAATTTTTCAGCCCCAGCATTTT. Translating gives CASSLGVRIFQPQHF.

This chain joins TRBV19 and TRBJ1-1; D might be TRBD1 (6 bases). This CDR3 region has 18 residues. CDR1 is LNHDA, CDR2 SQIVND, per germline (reference sequence). V was trimmed by 0 bases and J by 1 base, leaving 18 bases between them. CDR3 region: CASSIDRVRGQPNTEAFF. Written as DNA, the CDR3 is TGTGCCAGTAGTATAGATCGAGTTAGAGGACAGCCGAACACTGAAGCTTTCTTT.

The chain recombines TRBV7-9 with TRBJ1-1; D is unclear. Germline values: CDR1 SEHNR, CDR2 FQNEAQ (reference sequence). This CDR3 comprises 12 residues. Trimming took 5 bases from V and 7 from J, leaving 11 bases between them. The CDR3: CASSPHRGEAFF. As DNA, the CDR3 is TGTGCCAGCAGCCCCCATAGAGGTGAAGCTTTCTTT.

The rearrangement joins TRBV24-1 to TRBJ2-5; 10 bases match TRBD1. Germline trimming cut 6 bases from V and 4 bases from J; bases unmatched to any gene: 7. This CDR3 is 15 amino acids long. Per germline, CDR1 KGHDR and CDR2 SFDVKD. CDR3 DNA: TGTGCCACCAGTTTCGGACAGGGGGGTCGAGAGACCCAGTACTTC. Its protein product is CATSFGQGGRETQYF.

This chain uses TRBV18 with TRBJ1-4; perhaps TRBD1 as D (6 bases). The CDR3 is made up of 14 amino acids. The V end lost 4 bases, the J end lost 4 bases, and 10 bases lay between the germline ends. CDR1 is KGHSH, CDR2 LQKENI, per germline. CDR3 bases: TGTGCCAGCTCACTGGACAGCCTTAATGAAAAACTGTTTTTT. Translated, it gives CASSLDSLNEKLFF.

This chain uses TRBV28 with TRBJ1-2; D gene ambiguous. The germline V gene has CDR1 MDHEN and CDR2 SYDVKM. CDR3 size: 14 residues. Trimming took 3 bases from V and 3 from J, leaving 11 bases between them. The CDR3 DNA reads TGTGCCAGCAGTTTCTTGGATAGGCACTATGGCTACACCTTC. As protein: CASSFLDRHYGYTF.

The chain links TRBV1 to TRBJ2-7; TRBD2 is the table's D call, not checked against the DNA. TRBV1 is annotated as a pseudogene. This CDR3 has 15 residues. CDR3 residues: CTSSRIGTPGGEQYF. The CDR3 DNA reads as TGCACCAGCAGCCGTATTGGGACTCCGGGGGGCGAGCAGTACTTC.

V usage is TRBV6-2 or TRBV6-3 and J usage is TRBJ1-4, with D unclear. The germline V gene has CDR1 MNHEY and CDR2 SVGEGT. The CDR3 runs 15 residues. V lost 0 bases and J 4 bases, leaving 9 bases between the germline ends. CDR3 region: CASSYSSQRNEKLFF. CDR3 in DNA: TGTGCCAGCAGTTACTCGAGCCAGCGTAATGAAAAACTGTTTTTT.

This chain connects TRBV30 to TRBJ2-6; TRBD1 might be the D (5 bases). The germline V gene has CDR1 GTSNPN and CDR2 SVGIG (reference sequence). CDR3 size: 15 residues. V was cut by 1 base and J by 0 bases, with 7 bases left in between. CDR3 amino acids: CAWSAGNSGANVLTF. In DNA form, the CDR3 reads TGTGCCTGGAGTGCAGGGAACTCTGGGGCCAACGTCCTGACTTTC.

The rearrangement uses TRBV7-3 and TRBJ2-7; TRBD1 matches 9 bases. The CDR3 has 14 amino acids. Looked up from germline, CDR1 is SGHTA and CDR2 is FQGTGA. V was clipped by 0 bases and J by 3 bases; unmatched bases: 0. The CDR3 sequence: CASSLTDRGYEQYF. Written as DNA, the CDR3 is TGTGCCAGCAGCTTAACGGACAGGGGCTACGAGCAGTACTTC.

This CDR3 reads CASGLVTPPSGNRSNQPQHF. CDR3 nucleotides: TGTGCTAGTGGTTTGGTAACCCCCCCCTCAGGGAATAGAAGCAATCAGCCCCAGCATTTT. The J gene is TRBJ1-5, the V gene TRBV12-5; D possibly corresponds to TRBD1 (5 bases). This CDR3 spans 20 amino acids. Per the germline V gene, CDR1 is LGHNT and CDR2 is FRNRAP. The V end was cut by 0 bases, the J end by 1 base, with 22 bases between.

CDR3 sequence (DNA): TGTGCCAGCAGAAGAGACAGGGAAGGCCAGCCCCAGCATTTT. Translating it yields CASRRDREGQPQHF. V is TRBV7-2 and J is TRBJ1-5; TRBD1 aligns across 7 bases. With 6 bases clipped from V and 7 bases from J, the junction kept 9 bases outside the gene matches. The CDR3 has 14 residues. Germline V gene sequence: CDR1 SGHTA, CDR2 FQGNSA.

This CDR3 reads CASSLGTSGGTSTDTQYF. The CDR3 DNA follows: TGCGCCAGCAGCCTAGGGACTAGCGGGGGGACCTCCACAGATACGCAGTATTTT. J is TRBJ2-3 and V is TRBV4-3; 15 nucleotides line up with TRBD2. This CDR3 is built from 18 residues. Germline V gene data show CDR1 as LGHNA and CDR2 as YSLEER. V shed 4 bases, J shed 2 bases, and the junction held 7 bases outside the gene matches.

The rearrangement uses TRBV6-5 and TRBJ2-3; either TRBD1 or TRBD2 may supply D (6 bases each). This CDR3 comprises 15 residues. From germline, CDR1 is MNHEY and CDR2 SVGAGI. V lost 7 bases to trimming and J lost 4 bases, with 18 bases between them. The CDR3 bases are TGTGCCAGCACCAAAAGGGGGGTGGCGTCAGATACGCAGTATTTT. This gives the protein CASTKRGVASDTQYF.

This chain uses TRBV2 with TRBJ2-1, with no clear D. This CDR3 spans 13 amino acids. Trimming pared 3 bases from V and 3 bases from J, leaving 6 bases between. Germline-derived CDR1 and CDR2 are SNHLY and FYNNEI. The CDR3: CASSDRVYNEQFF. CDR3 DNA sequence: TGTGCCAGCAGTGACCGGGTCTACAATGAGCAGTTCTTC.

The chain recombines TRBV5-1 with TRBJ2-1, with D possibly TRBD2 on 5 matching bases. The CDR3 loop spans 16 amino acids. Germline V gene lookup returns CDR1 SGHRS and CDR2 YFSETQ. V lost 0 bases to trimming and J lost 0 bases, with 10 bases between them. The CDR3 is CASSLVATSSYNEQFF. The DNA for the CDR3 is TGCGCCAGCAGCTTGGTAGCGACCAGCTCCTACAATGAGCAGTTCTTC.

The chain recombines TRBV19 with TRBJ1-5; unclear D gene. Germline loops: CDR1 LNHDA, CDR2 SQIVND (reference sequence). CDR3 length equals 18 residues. The V gene lost 7 bases and the J gene lost 6 bases, with 28 bases spanning the gap. The CDR3 DNA is TGTGCCAGTAATACGGGAACAGCCCGATCGAATAGAGGTCAGCCCCAGCATTTT. Translation gives CASNTGTARSNRGQPQHF. The full variable domain, its missing parts supplied by reference TRBV19 and TRBJ1-5, is DGGITQSPKYLFRKEGQNVTLSCEQNLNHDAMYWYRQDPGQGLRLIYYSQIVNDFQKGDIAEGYSVSREKKESFPLTVTSAQKNPTAFYLCASNTGTARSNRGQPQHFGDGTRLSIL.

V gene TRBV5-5 combines with J gene TRBJ1-1; 8 nucleotides match TRBD1. The length of the CDR3 is 15 residues. The germline gives CDR1 SGHKS, CDR2 YYEKEE (reference sequence). The ends lost 6 bases at V and 7 bases at J; junction bases unmatched: 14. The CDR3 coding sequence is TGTGCCAGCATCGTATACGACAGGGGAGGGGATGAAGCTTTCTTT. Its protein product is CASIVYDRGGDEAFF. The full variable domain, its missing parts supplied by reference TRBV5-5 and TRBJ1-1, is DAGVTQSPTHLIKTRGQQVTLRCSPISGHKSVSWYQQVLGQGPQFIFQYYEKEERGRGNFPDRFSARQFPNYSSELNVNALLLGDSALYLCASIVYDRGGDEAFFGQGTRLTVV.

The rearrangement uses TRBV11-3 and TRBJ1-1; D remains ambiguous. CDR3 length: 13 residues. V was shortened by 4 bases and J by 2 bases, with 8 bases between the two germline ends. From germline, CDR1 is SGHNT and CDR2 YENEEA. The CDR3 nucleotides are TGTGCCAGCAGCTGGACGGGTAACACTGAAGCTTTCTTT. This translates into CASSWTGNTEAFF.